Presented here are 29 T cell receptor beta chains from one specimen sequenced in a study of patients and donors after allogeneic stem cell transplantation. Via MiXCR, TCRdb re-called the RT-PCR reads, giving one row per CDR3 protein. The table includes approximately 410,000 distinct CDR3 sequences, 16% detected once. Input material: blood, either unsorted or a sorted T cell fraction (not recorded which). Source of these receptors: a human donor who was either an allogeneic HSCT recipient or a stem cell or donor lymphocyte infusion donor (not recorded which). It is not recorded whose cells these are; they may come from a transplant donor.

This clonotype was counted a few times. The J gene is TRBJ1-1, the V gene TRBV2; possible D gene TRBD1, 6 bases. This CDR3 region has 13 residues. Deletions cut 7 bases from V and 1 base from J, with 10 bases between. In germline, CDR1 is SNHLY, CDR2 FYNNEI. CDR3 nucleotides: TGTGCCAGCAATCCGGACAGGAACACTGAAGCTTTCTTT. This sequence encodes CASNPDRNTEAFF.

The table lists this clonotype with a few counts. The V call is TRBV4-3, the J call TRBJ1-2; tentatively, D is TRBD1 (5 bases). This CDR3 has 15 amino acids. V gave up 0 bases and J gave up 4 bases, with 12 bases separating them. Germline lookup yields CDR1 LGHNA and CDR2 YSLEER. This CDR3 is CASSQEEGVGYGYTF. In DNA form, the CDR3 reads TGCGCCAGCAGCCAAGAGGAAGGGGTTGGCTATGGCTACACCTTC.

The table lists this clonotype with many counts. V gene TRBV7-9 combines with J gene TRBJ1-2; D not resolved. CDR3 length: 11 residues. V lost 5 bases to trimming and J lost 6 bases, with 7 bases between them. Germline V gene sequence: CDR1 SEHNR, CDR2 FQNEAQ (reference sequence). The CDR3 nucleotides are TGTGCCAGCAGCCAATCGGATGGCTACACCTTC. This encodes CASSQSDGYTF. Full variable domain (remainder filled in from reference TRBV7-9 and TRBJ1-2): DTGVSQNPRHKITKRGQNVTFRCDPISEHNRLYWYRQTLGQGPEFLTYFQNEAQLEKSRLLSDRFSAERPKGSFSTLEIQRTEQGDSAMYLCASSQSDGYTFGSGTRLTVV.

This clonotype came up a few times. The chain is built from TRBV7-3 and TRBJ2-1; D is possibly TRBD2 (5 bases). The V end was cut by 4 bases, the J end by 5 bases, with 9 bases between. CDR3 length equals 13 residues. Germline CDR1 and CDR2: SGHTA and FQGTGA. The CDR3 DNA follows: TGTGCCAGCAGCTCCGGAGGTCACAATGAGCAGTTCTTC. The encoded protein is CASSSGGHNEQFF. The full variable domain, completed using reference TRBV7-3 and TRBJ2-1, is GAGVSQTPSNKVTEKGKYVELRCDPISGHTALYWYRQSLGQGPEFLIYFQGTGAADDSGLPNDRFFAVRPEGSVSTLKIQRTERGDSAVYLCASSSGGHNEQFFGPGTRLTVL.

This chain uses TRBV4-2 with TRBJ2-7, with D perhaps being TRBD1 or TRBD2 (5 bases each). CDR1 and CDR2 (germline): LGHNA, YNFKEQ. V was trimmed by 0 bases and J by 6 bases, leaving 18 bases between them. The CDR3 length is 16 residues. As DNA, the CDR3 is TGTGCCAGCAGCCAAGAAGGGACGGGAAGGGTTCGCGAGCAGTACTTC. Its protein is CASSQEGTGRVREQYF.

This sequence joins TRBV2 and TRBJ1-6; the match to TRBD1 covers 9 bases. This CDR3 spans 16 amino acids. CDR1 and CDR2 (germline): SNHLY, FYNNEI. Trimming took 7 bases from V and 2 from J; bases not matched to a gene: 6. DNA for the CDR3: TGTGCCAGCACTACGGACAGGGGCGCCTATAATTCACCCCTCCACTTT. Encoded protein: CASTTDRGAYNSPLHF.

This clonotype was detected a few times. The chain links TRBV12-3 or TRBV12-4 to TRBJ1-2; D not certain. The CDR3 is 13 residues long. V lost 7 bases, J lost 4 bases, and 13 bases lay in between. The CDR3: CASTWTASYGYTF. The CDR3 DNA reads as TGTGCCAGCACTTGGACGGCAAGCTATGGCTACACCTTC.

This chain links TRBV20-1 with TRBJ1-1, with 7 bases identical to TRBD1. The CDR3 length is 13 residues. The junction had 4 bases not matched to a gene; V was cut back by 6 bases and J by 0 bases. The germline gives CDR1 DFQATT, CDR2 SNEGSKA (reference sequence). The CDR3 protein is CSARDSLNTEAFF. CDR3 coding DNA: TGCAGTGCACGGGACAGCTTGAACACTGAAGCTTTCTTT.

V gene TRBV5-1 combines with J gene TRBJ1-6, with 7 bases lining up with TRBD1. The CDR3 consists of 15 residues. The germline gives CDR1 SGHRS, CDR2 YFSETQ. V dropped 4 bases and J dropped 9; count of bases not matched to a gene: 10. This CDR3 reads CASSLGTERGSPLHF. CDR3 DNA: TGCGCCAGCAGCCTCGGGACAGAACGGGGTTCACCCCTCCACTTT. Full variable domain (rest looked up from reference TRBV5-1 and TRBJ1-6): KAGVTQTPRYLIKTRGQQVTLSCSPISGHRSVSWYQQTPGQGLQFLFEYFSETQRNKGNFPGRFSGRQFSNSRSEMNVSTLELGDSALYLCASSLGTERGSPLHFGNGTRLTVT.

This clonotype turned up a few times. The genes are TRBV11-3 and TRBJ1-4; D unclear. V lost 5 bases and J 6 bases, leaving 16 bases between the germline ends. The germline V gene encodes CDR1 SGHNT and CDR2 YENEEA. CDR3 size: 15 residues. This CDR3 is CASSPRRAGDEKLFF. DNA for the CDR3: TGTGCCAGCAGCCCCAGACGGGCTGGGGATGAAAAACTGTTTTTT.

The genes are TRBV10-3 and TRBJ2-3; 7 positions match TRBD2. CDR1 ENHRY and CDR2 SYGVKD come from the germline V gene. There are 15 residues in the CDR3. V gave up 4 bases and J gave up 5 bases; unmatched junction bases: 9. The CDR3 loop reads CAISASGRSRDTQYF. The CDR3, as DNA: TGTGCCATCAGTGCTTCCGGGAGGAGTAGAGATACGCAGTATTTT.

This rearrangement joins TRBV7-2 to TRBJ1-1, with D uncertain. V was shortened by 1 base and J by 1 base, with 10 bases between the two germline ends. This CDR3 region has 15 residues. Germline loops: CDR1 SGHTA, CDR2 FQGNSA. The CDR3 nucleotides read TGTGCCAGCAGCTTAGTGGCAGGTTCGAACACTGAAGCTTTCTTT. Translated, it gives CASSLVAGSNTEAFF.

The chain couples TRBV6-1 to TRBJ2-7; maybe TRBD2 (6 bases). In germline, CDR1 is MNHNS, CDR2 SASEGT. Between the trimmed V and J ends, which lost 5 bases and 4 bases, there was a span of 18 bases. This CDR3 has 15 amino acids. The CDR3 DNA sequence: TGTGCCAGCAGTAGCGGAGGACGGGGGTTTTACGAGCAGTACTTC. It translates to CASSSGGRGFYEQYF.

The CDR3 DNA sequence: TGCGCCAGCAGCATCCGGGACAGGGGAGATACGCAGTATTTT. This codes for CASSIRDRGDTQYF. This chain links TRBV5-1 with TRBJ2-3, with TRBD1 matching 10 bases. Unmatched junction bases numbered 4, after V lost 4 bases and J lost 5 bases. The length of the CDR3 is 14 residues. Germline V gene data show CDR1 as SGHRS and CDR2 as YFSETQ.

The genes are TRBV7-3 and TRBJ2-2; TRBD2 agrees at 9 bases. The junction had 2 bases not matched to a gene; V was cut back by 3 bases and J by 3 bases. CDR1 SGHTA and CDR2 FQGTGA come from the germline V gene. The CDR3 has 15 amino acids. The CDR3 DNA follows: TGTGCCAGCAGCTTTAGCGGGGGCGACACCGGGGAGCTGTTTTTT. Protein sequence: CASSFSGGDTGELFF. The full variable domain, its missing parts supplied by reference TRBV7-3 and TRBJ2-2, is GAGVSQTPSNKVTEKGKYVELRCDPISGHTALYWYRQSLGQGPEFLIYFQGTGAADDSGLPNDRFFAVRPEGSVSTLKIQRTERGDSAVYLCASSFSGGDTGELFFGEGSRLTVL.

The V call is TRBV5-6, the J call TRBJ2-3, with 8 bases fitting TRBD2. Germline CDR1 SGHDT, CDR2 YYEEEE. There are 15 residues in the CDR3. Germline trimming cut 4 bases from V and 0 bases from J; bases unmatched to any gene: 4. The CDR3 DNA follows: TGTGCCAGCAGCCCACAGCGGGAGAGCACAGATACGCAGTATTTT. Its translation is CASSPQRESTDTQYF.

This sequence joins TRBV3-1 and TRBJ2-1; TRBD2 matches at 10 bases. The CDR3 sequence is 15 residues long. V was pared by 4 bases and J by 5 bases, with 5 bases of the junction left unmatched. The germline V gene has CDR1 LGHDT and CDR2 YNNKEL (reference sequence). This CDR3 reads CASSRVGLADNEQFF. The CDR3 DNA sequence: TGTGCCAGCAGCCGTGTAGGACTAGCGGACAATGAGCAGTTCTTC.

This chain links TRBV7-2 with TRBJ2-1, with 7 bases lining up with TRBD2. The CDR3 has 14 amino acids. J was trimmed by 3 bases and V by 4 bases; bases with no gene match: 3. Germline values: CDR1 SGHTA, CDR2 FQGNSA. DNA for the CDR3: TGTGCCAGCAGCTCCTCTAGCGGCTACAATGAGCAGTTCTTC. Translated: CASSSSSGYNEQFF.

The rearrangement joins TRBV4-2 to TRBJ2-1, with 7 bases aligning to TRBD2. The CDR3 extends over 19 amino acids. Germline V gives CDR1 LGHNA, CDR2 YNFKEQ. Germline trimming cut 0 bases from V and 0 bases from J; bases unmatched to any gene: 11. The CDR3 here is CASSQDTSDPSSSYNEQFF. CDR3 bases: TGTGCCAGCAGCCAAGATACTAGCGATCCCTCTAGCTCCTACAATGAGCAGTTCTTC.

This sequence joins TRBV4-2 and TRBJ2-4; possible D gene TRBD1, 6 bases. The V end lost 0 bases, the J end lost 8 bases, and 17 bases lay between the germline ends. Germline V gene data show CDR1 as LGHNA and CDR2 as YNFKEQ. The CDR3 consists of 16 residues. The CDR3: CASSQEKTTGGDIQYF. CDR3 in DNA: TGTGCCAGCAGCCAAGAAAAGACTACTGGGGGCGACATTCAGTACTTC.

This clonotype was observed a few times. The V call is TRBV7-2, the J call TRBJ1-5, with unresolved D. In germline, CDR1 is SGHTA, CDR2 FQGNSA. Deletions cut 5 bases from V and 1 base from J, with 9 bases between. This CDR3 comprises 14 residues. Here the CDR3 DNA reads TGTGCCAGCAGCCCTCACGGAAGCAATCAGCCCCAGCATTTT. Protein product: CASSPHGSNQPQHF.

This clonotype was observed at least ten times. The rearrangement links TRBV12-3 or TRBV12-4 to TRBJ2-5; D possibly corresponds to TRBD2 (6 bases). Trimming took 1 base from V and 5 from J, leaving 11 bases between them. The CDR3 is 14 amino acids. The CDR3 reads CASSLEGAGETQYF. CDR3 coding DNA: TGTGCCAGCAGTTTAGAAGGGGCGGGGGAGACCCAGTACTTC.

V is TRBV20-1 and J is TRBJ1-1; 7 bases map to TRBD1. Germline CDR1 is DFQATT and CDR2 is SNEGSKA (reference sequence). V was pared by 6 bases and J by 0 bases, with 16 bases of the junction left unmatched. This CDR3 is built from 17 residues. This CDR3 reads CSAKDRLTTRMNTEAFF. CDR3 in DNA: TGCAGTGCCAAGGACAGGCTGACCACAAGGATGAACACTGAAGCTTTCTTT.

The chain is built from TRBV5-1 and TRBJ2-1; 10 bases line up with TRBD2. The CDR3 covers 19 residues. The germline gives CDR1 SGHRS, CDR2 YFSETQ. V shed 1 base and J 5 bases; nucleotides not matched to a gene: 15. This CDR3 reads CASSLNYWSSGRFNNEQFF. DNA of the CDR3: TGCGCCAGCAGCTTGAATTATTGGTCTAGCGGGAGATTCAACAATGAGCAGTTCTTC. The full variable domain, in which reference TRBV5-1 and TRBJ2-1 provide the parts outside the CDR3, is KAGVTQTPRYLIKTRGQQVTLSCSPISGHRSVSWYQQTPGQGLQFLFEYFSETQRNKGNFPGRFSGRQFSNSRSEMNVSTLELGDSALYLCASSLNYWSSGRFNNEQFFGPGTRLTVL.

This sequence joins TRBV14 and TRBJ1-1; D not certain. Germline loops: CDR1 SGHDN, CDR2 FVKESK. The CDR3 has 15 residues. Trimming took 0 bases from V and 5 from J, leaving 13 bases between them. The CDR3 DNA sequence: TGTGCCAGCAGCCAAGATTGGGGAACATGGACTGAAGCTTTCTTT. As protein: CASSQDWGTWTEAFF.

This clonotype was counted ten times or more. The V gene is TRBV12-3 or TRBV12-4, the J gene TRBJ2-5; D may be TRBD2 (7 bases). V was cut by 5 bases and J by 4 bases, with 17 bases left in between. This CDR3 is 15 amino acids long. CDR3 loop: CASSPMRGLLETQYF. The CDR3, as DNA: TGTGCCAGCAGTCCCATGCGGGGGCTATTAGAGACCCAGTACTTC.

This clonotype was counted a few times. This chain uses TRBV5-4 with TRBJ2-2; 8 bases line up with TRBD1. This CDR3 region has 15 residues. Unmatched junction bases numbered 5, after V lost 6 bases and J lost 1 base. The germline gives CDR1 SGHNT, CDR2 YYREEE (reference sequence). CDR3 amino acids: CASTPGTGNTGELFF. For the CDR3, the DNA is TGTGCCAGCACCCCCGGGACAGGGAACACCGGGGAGCTGTTTTTT.

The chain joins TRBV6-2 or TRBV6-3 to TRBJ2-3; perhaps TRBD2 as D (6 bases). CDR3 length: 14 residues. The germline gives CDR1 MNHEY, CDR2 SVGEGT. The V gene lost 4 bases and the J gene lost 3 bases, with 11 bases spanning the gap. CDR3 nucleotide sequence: TGTGCCAGCAGTTTTACCCGGGAGACAGATACGCAGTATTTT. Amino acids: CASSFTRETDTQYF.

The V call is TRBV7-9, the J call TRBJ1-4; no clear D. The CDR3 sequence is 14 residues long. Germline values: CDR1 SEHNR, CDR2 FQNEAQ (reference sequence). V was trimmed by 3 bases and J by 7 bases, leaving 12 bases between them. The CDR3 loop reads CASSFRGGSEKLFF. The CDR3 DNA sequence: TGTGCCAGCAGCTTCAGAGGTGGGAGTGAAAAACTGTTTTTT. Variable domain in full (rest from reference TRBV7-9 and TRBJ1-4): DTGVSQNPRHKITKRGQNVTFRCDPISEHNRLYWYRQTLGQGPEFLTYFQNEAQLEKSRLLSDRFSAERPKGSFSTLEIQRTEQGDSAMYLCASSFRGGSEKLFFGSGTQLSVL.